Sequencing of this T cell receptor beta chain was carried out in a study of early T cells in non-severe SARS-CoV-2 infection. There are many counts of this clonotype. Its antigen is undetermined. Researchers attached unique molecular identifiers to individual cDNA molecules. TCRdb reanalysed the 5' RACE reads using MiXCR and keeps one entry per CDR3 protein. There are tens of thousands of distinct CDR3 sequences in the sample; over 2.5% occur only once, and more than 0.55% lies in the top ten. Germline V gives CDR1 DFQATT, CDR2 SNEGSKA (reference sequence). The CDR3 length is 15 residues. V was clipped by 2 bases and J by 2 bases, with 10 bases between them. Broader study findings: VDJdb-based annotation leaned toward anti-spike CD8 responses and missed private and CD4 specificities.

The material sequenced was whole blood. V usage is TRBV20-1 and J usage is TRBJ1-6; a possible D gene is TRBD1 (6 bases). This TCR was recovered from an adult who was a healthcare worker with PCR-confirmed SARS-CoV-2 infection or an uninfected control (not recorded which). The CDR3 coding sequence is TGCAGTGCTAGACAGCGACAGGCCTATAATTCACCCCTCCACTTT. Its translation: CSARQRQAYNSPLHF.